Below are 8 T cell receptor beta chains sequenced from a single sample in a study of blood T cell repertoires in COVID-19 (dated by TCRdb to between 2020 and 2021). Library method: the immunoSEQ multiplex PCR assay. TCRdb limited this immuneACCESS table to in-frame rearrangements with V and J called. A share of clones is missing; checked studies link under half to unresolved V genes, and the rest is unexplained. This sample has roughly 150,000 clones in its table, and roughly 93% of those were observed once. The biggest ten clones account for about 5% of the sample. The sample comprised peripheral blood. The source of these receptors is a man younger than 35 with COVID-19, enrolled during active disease.

This chain joins TRBV6-5 and TRBJ1-2; 7 bases are a match to TRBD1. CDR3 size: 15 residues. CDR1 and CDR2 (germline): MNHEY, SVGAGI. V shed 5 bases and J 4 bases; nucleotides not matched to a gene: 10. The CDR3 protein is CASSPRTGTIYGYTF. The CDR3 bases are TGTGCCAGCAGTCCTCGGACAGGTACCATCTATGGCTACACCTTC.

This rearrangement joins TRBV4-3 to TRBJ2-3, with 11 bases matching TRBD2. The CDR3 has 16 amino acids. Trimming took 1 base from V and 4 from J; bases not matched to a gene: 4. Germline CDR1 reads LGHNA; CDR2 reads YSLEER. CDR3 protein: CASSQASGRRADTQYF. CDR3 bases: TGCGCCAGCAGCCAAGCTAGCGGGAGGAGGGCAGATACGCAGTATTTT.

The genes are TRBV18 and TRBJ1-2; D gene unclear. This CDR3 comprises 13 residues. The V end was cut by 5 bases, the J end by 0 bases, with 7 bases between. The germline V gene encodes CDR1 KGHSH and CDR2 LQKENI. The CDR3 region is CASSGSSNYGYTF. CDR3 nucleotide sequence: TGTGCCAGCTCAGGGAGCTCTAACTATGGCTACACCTTC.

The rearrangement joins TRBV19 to TRBJ1-5; no clear D gene. V shed 7 bases and J shed 4 bases, with 17 bases lying between them. This CDR3 has 15 amino acids. CDR1 is LNHDA, CDR2 SQIVND, per germline (reference sequence). CDR3 amino acids: CASTKDTGGNQPQHF. The DNA of the CDR3 is TGTGCCAGTACAAAAGACACCGGTGGTAATCAGCCCCAGCATTTT.

This chain joins TRBV28 and TRBJ2-1, with TRBD2 matching 12 bases. Germline trimming cut 1 base from V and 7 bases from J; bases unmatched to any gene: 8. The length of the CDR3 is 17 residues. From germline, CDR1 is MDHEN and CDR2 SYDVKM. This CDR3 reads CASSLYLTSGSGNEQFF. For the CDR3, the DNA is TGTGCCAGCAGTTTATATCTGACTAGCGGGAGTGGTAATGAGCAGTTCTTC. The full variable domain, in which reference TRBV28 and TRBJ2-1 provide the parts outside the CDR3, is DVKVTQSSRYLVKRTGEKVFLECVQDMDHENMFWYRQDPGLGLRLIYFSYDVKMKEKGDIPEGYSVSREKKERFSLILESASTNQTSMYLCASSLYLTSGSGNEQFFGPGTRLTVL.

The CDR3 region is CASSLGLAGRSDTQYF. The CDR3, as DNA: TGTGCCAGCAGCTTAGGCCTAGCGGGACGGTCAGATACGCAGTATTTT. The rearrangement joins TRBV13 to TRBJ2-3; TRBD2 matches at 9 bases. V trimming: 0 bases; J trimming: 4 bases; junction bases outside the gene matches: 5. Germline CDR1 reads PRHDT; CDR2 reads FYEKMQ (reference sequence). The CDR3 runs 16 residues.

V gene TRBV19 combines with J gene TRBJ2-3; 8 bases line up with TRBD1. Germline-derived CDR1 and CDR2 are LNHDA and SQIVND (reference sequence). The CDR3 spans 17 residues. Unmatched junction bases numbered 12, after V lost 5 bases and J lost 2 bases. CDR3 sequence: CASSSRVGQAFTDTQYF. CDR3 nucleotides: TGTGCCAGTAGTTCAAGGGTGGGACAGGCCTTCACAGATACGCAGTATTTT.

This clone is a singleton in its sample. The chain has TRBV4-3 and TRBJ2-7; a possible D gene is TRBD2 (7 bases). Germline V gene lookup returns CDR1 LGHNA and CDR2 YSLEER. The germline V and J ends were trimmed by 4 bases and 2 bases, with 15 bases remaining between them. The CDR3 has 15 residues. DNA for the CDR3: TGCGCCAGCAGCCTGAGGACGGGGGGCCCCTACGAGCAGTACTTC. It encodes CASSLRTGGPYEQYF.